The 10 T cell receptor beta chains listed next were all sequenced from one sample in a study of T-cell memory formation after mild COVID-19 (dated by TCRdb to the early 2020s). The library was prepared using 5' RACE. For sequencing, an Illumina NovaSeq 6000 was employed. The public reads were reanalyzed by TCRdb: fastp trimming at Q25, MiXCR alignment, in-frame beta chains only. Duplicate CDR3 protein sequences are folded into a single record with the most common DNA and genes. The sample table lists 350,000 to 500,000 distinct CDR3 sequences, more than 20% of them with a count of one. Over 10% of the sample lies in the top ten. The sample consisted of PBMCs or a T cell subset sorted from them (not recorded which). The origin of the receptors is an adult woman who had mild COVID-19 (a few samples of this study predate the infection). The sample titles of this study are shuffled in the database, so cell type and time point are left out; the donor was told from shared clones.

The chain recombines TRBV7-6 with TRBJ2-7, with D perhaps matching TRBD2 (7 bases). V lost 0 bases and J 6 bases, leaving 18 bases between the germline ends. The germline gives CDR1 SGHVS, CDR2 FNYEAQ. The CDR3 sequence is 16 residues long. The CDR3 DNA sequence: TGTGCCAGCAGCTTAGCGGGGGGGCGTGGTGCTGGCGAGCAGTACTTC. This translates into CASSLAGGRGAGEQYF. The whole variable domain, filled in from reference TRBV7-6 and TRBJ2-7, reads GAGVSQSPRYKVTKRGQDVALRCDPISGHVSLYWYRQALGQGPEFLTYFNYEAQQDKSGLPNDRFSAERPEGSISTLTIQRTEQRDSAMYRCASSLAGGRGAGEQYFGPGTRLTVT.

The chain uses TRBV29-1 and TRBJ1-1; 8 nucleotides align to TRBD1. The germline CDR1 and CDR2 sequences are SQVTM and ANQGSEA. The trim removed 4 bases at V and 1 base at J, leaving 2 bases unmatched. The CDR3 sequence is 13 residues long. Here the CDR3 DNA reads TGCAGCGTTGTTCAGGGGGCGAACACTGAAGCTTTCTTT. Its protein is CSVVQGANTEAFF.

The CDR3 DNA sequence: TGTGCCAGCAGCTTGTTACGGGACGGTGAGCAGTTCTTC. Translated, it gives CASSLLRDGEQFF. The chain carries TRBV5-6 and TRBJ2-1; D tentatively reads TRBD1 or TRBD2 (5 bases each). Germline CDR1 is SGHDT and CDR2 is YYEEEE. The ends were cut back, 1 base at V and 9 bases at J, with 11 bases in the middle. The CDR3 extends over 13 amino acids.

The rearrangement joins TRBV9 to TRBJ1-6; D possibly corresponds to TRBD1 (6 bases). Trimming stripped 2 bases from V and 7 bases from J, with 13 bases between. CDR3 size: 15 residues. Germline CDR1 reads SGDLS; CDR2 reads YYNGEE. DNA of the CDR3: TGTGCCAGCAGCGTCGGGACAAGTGGCAATTCACCCCTCCACTTT. Amino acid sequence: CASSVGTSGNSPLHF.

This sequence joins TRBV12-3 or TRBV12-4 and TRBJ1-1; the D is unclear. The V and J ends lost 6 bases and 2 bases respectively, with 13 bases between them. The CDR3 totals 14 residues. The CDR3 reads CASRPRQTNTEAFF. The CDR3 bases are TGTGCCAGCAGACCCAGGCAAACCAACACTGAAGCTTTCTTT.

In this sample, this clonotype turned up a few times. This CDR3 is CASSQEASAEQFF. In DNA, the CDR3 is TGCGCCAGCAGCCAAGAGGCTAGCGCTGAGCAGTTCTTC. The chain carries TRBV4-3 and TRBJ2-1; maybe TRBD2 (6 bases). V lost 0 bases and J 9 bases, leaving 9 bases between the germline ends. Germline-derived CDR1 and CDR2 are LGHNA and YSLEER. The CDR3 runs 13 residues.

This clonotype turned up a few times. V and J are TRBV4-1 and TRBJ1-4, with D maybe TRBD1 (5 bases). Germline CDR1 and CDR2: MGHRA and YSYEKL. This CDR3 contains 13 residues. V lost 0 bases and J 7 bases, leaving 6 bases between the germline ends. CDR3 nucleotides: TGCGCCAGCAGCCAAGATGGGGGTGAAAAACTGTTTTTT. Translating gives CASSQDGGEKLFF.

Only a few counts were recorded for this clonotype. The chain uses TRBV20-1 and TRBJ1-5; TRBD1 matches 11 bases. The germline gives CDR1 DFQATT, CDR2 SNEGSKA (reference sequence). V lost 3 bases to trimming and J lost 7 bases; unmatched junction nucleotides: 14. This CDR3 is built from 17 residues. CDR3 amino acids: CSASMAGQGVTKQPQHF. Here the CDR3 DNA reads TGCAGTGCTAGTATGGCGGGACAGGGGGTAACGAAACAGCCCCAGCATTTT.

This clonotype was observed a handful of times. The rearrangement joins TRBV20-1 to TRBJ2-1; TRBD1 agrees at 7 bases. CDR1 is DFQATT and CDR2 is SNEGSKA in the germline V gene (reference sequence). Trimming cost V 0 bases and J 4 bases; bases outside gene matches: 12. This CDR3 spans 17 amino acids. The CDR3 nucleotides are TGCAGTGCTAGAGACCCGGGACAGAGTGCCTTATACAATGAGCAGTTCTTC. Protein: CSARDPGQSALYNEQFF.

The chain is built from TRBV10-3 and TRBJ2-3; 12 bases align to TRBD1. This CDR3 spans 17 amino acids. The germline V gene encodes CDR1 ENHRY and CDR2 SYGVKD. Germline trimming cut 3 bases from V and 5 bases from J; bases unmatched to any gene: 9. The CDR3 spells CAISDGPGTGGRDTQYF. The CDR3, as DNA: TGTGCCATCAGTGATGGTCCCGGGACAGGGGGCCGAGATACGCAGTATTTT.